A single sample is the source of the 5 T cell receptor beta chains below, sequenced in a study of blood T cell repertoires in COVID-19. Assay: immunoSEQ multiplex PCR; the TCRdb copy retains only in-frame clones and omits some. The sample yields a few hundred thousand clones, roughly nine tenths seen once. Sequenced input: peripheral blood. The receptor set was obtained from a young man with active or convalescent COVID-19.

The rearrangement uses TRBV24-1 and TRBJ2-3; 9 bases match TRBD2. The CDR3 runs 15 residues. V was clipped by 12 bases and J by 2 bases; unmatched bases: 11. Germline values: CDR1 KGHDR, CDR2 SFDVKD. The CDR3, as DNA: TGTGCCCAAATCGGACTAGCGAATCCCACAGATACGCAGTATTTT. Protein sequence: CAQIGLANPTDTQYF.

The chain recombines TRBV3-1 (or the pseudogene TRBV3-2) with TRBJ2-1; 7 bases fit TRBD1. The CDR3 totals 18 residues. Germline V gene sequence: CDR1 LGHDT, CDR2 YNNKEL (reference sequence). Losses at the gene ends were 2 bases for V and 6 bases for J; bases not matched to a gene: 16. CDR3 nucleotides: TGTGCCAGCAGCCAACCCTCACCAAACCGGGACAGCCTCAATGAGCAGTTCTTC. This codes for CASSQPSPNRDSLNEQFF.

The rearrangement links TRBV7-2 to TRBJ2-6, with unresolved D. There are 14 residues in the CDR3. Germline CDR1 SGHTA, CDR2 FQGNSA. V was pared by 6 bases and J by 0 bases, with 6 bases between. CDR3 bases: TGTGCCAGCAGTCTCAGCTCTGGGGCCAACGTCCTGACTTTC. It is translated as CASSLSSGANVLTF.

This sequence joins TRBV7-3 and TRBJ2-3; 7 bases are a match to TRBD1. Trimming at V came to 2 bases and at J to 2 bases, leaving 10 bases not matched to a gene. The CDR3 loop spans 17 amino acids. The germline V gene has CDR1 SGHTA and CDR2 FQGTGA. In DNA, the CDR3 is TGTGCCAGCAGCTTAGCCTCCGGGACAGAGGCCACAGATACGCAGTATTTT. It encodes CASSLASGTEATDTQYF. The full variable domain, rest sourced from reference TRBV7-3 and TRBJ2-3, is GAGVSQTPSNKVTEKGKYVELRCDPISGHTALYWYRQSLGQGPEFLIYFQGTGAADDSGLPNDRFFAVRPEGSVSTLKIQRTERGDSAVYLCASSLASGTEATDTQYFGPGTRLTVL.

This chain uses TRBV11-3 with TRBJ1-6; TRBD1 matches at 8 bases. Germline V gene lookup returns CDR1 SGHNT and CDR2 YENEEA. V shed 1 base and J 9 bases; nucleotides not matched to a gene: 5. The CDR3 runs 15 residues. CDR3 sequence: CASSLAGTGASPLHF. DNA of the CDR3: TGTGCCAGCAGCTTAGCCGGGACAGGAGCTTCACCCCTCCACTTT.